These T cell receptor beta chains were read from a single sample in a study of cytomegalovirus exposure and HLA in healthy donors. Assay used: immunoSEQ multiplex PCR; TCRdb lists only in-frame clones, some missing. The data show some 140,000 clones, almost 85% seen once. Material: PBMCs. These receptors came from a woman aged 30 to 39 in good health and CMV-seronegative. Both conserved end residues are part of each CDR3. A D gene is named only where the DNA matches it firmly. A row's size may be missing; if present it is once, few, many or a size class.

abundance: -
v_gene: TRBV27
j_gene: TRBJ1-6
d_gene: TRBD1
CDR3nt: TGTGCCAGCAGTTTGGACAGGGGGCCCGATTCACCCCTCCACTTT
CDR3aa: CASSLDRGPDSPLHF

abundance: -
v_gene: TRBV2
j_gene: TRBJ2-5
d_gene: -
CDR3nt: TGTGCCAGCAGTGAGCGGTCCAAGGTGGAGACCCAGTACTTC
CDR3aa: CASSERSKVETQYF

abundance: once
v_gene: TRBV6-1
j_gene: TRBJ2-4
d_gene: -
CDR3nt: TGTGCCAGCAGGGGGGCGTACCTTTACATTCAGTACTTC
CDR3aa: CASRGAYLYIQYF

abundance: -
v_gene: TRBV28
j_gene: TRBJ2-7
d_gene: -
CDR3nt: TGTGCCAGCAGTTCCCCTCCTTACGAGCAGTACTTC
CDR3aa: CASSSPPYEQYF

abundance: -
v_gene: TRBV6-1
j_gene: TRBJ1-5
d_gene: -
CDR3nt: TGTGCCAGCAGTGAAATTCCAGGGTTCGGAGATCAGCCCCAGCATTTT
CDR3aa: CASSEIPGFGDQPQHF

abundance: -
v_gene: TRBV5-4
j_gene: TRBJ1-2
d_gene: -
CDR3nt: TGTGCCAGCAGCTTGCAGGGTGGAAACTATGGCTACACCTTC
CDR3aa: CASSLQGGNYGYTF

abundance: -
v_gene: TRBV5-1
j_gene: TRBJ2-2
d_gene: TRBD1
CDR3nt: TGCGCCAGCAGCTTGTTAGGGGGCTACACCGGGGAGCTGTTTTTT
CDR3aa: CASSLLGGYTGELFF

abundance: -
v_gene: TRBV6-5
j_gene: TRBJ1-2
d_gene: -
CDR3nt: TGTGCCAGCAGTTTAAGCACTAACTATGGCTACACCTTC
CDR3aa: CASSLSTNYGYTF

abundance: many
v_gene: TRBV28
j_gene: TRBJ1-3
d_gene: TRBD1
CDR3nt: TGTGCCAGCAGTGAACGACAGGGGAGGGACTCTGGAAACACCATATATTTT
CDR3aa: CASSERQGRDSGNTIYF

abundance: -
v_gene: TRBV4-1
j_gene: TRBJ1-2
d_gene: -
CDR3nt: TGCGCCAGCAGCCATATCCTAACAGTTAACTATGGCTACACCTTC
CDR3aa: CASSHILTVNYGYTF

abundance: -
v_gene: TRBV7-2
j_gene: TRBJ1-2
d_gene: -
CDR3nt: TGTGCCAGCAGCCCCCGACAACAATCTAACTATGGCTACACCTTC
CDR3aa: CASSPRQQSNYGYTF

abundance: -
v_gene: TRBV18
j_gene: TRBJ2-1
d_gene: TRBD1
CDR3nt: TGTGCCAGCTCACCCGACAGGGCCCGGATCCACTACAATGAGCAGTTCTTC
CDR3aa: CASSPDRARIHYNEQFF

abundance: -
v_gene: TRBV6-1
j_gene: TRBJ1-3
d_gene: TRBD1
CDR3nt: TGTGCCAGCACCGGACAGGAATACGCCACAAACACCATATATTTT
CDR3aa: CASTGQEYATNTIYF

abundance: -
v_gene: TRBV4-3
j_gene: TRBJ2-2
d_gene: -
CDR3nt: TGCGCCAGCAGCCAAGAGAATAGCCAACTCAACACCGGGGAGCTGTTTTTT
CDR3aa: CASSQENSQLNTGELFF

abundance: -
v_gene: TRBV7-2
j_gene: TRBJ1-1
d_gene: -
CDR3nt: TGTGCCAGCAGCTTAGCGGGCAGATTGAACACTGAAGCTTTCTTT
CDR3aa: CASSLAGRLNTEAFF

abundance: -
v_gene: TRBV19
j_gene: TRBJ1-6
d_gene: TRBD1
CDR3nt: TGTGCCAGTAGTCACAGACAGGGAGAATATAATTCACCCCTCCACTTT
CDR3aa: CASSHRQGEYNSPLHF

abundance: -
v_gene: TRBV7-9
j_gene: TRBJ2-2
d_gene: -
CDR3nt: TGTGCTACGGACAGCCCGAACACCGGGGAGCTGTTTTTT
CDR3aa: CATDSPNTGELFF

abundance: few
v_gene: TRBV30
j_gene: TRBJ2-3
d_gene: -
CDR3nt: TGTGCCCAAGGGGGTTTTCGGACAGATACGCAGTATTTT
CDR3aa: CAQGGFRTDTQYF

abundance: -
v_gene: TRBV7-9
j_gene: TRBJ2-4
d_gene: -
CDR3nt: TGTGCCAGCAGCTTGGGGCCCGAGTTCAAAAACATTCAGTACTTC
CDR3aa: CASSLGPEFKNIQYF

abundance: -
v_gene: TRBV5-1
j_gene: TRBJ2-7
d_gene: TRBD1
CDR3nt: TGCGCCAGCAGCTCCGGGACAGGGTGGTACGAGCAGTACTTC
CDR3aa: CASSSGTGWYEQYF

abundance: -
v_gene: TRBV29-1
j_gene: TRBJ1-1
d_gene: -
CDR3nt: TGCAGCGTTGGGCGGGAAGAAGCTTTCTTT
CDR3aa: CSVGREEAFF

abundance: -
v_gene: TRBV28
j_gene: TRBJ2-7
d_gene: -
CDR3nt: TGTGCCAGCAGCCGCGGGACAGCGTACGAGCAGTACTTC
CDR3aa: CASSRGTAYEQYF

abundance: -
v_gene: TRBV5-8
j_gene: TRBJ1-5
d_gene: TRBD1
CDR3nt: TGTGCCAGCAGCGCCCGACAGGGTCGAAATCAGCCCCAGCATTTT
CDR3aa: CASSARQGRNQPQHF

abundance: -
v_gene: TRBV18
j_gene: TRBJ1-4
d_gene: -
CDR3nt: TGTGCCAGCTCACGCGCTGGTGAAAAACTGTTTTTT
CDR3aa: CASSRAGEKLFF

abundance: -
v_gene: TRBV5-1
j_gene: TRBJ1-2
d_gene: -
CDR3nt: TGCGCCAGCAGCTTTACCTCCGACGGGACATTCGCCAGACACACCTTC
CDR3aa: CASSFTSDGTFARHTF

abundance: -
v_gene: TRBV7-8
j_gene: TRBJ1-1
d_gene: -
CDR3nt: TGTGCCAGCAGCTTATCAAGAGGGGGGGCGCGGACTGAAGCTTTCTTT
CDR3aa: CASSLSRGGARTEAFF

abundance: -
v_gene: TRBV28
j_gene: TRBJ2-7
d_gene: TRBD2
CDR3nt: TGTGCCAGCACTCCCACTTCCGGGGGGGGCTACGAGCAGTACTTC
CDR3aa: CASTPTSGGGYEQYF

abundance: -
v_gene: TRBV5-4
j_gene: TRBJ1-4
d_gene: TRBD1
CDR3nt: TGTGCCAGCAGCTCGACAGGGGGGGTATCGGAAAAACTGTTTTTT
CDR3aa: CASSSTGGVSEKLFF

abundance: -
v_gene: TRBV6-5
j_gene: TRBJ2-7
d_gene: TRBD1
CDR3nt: TGTGCCAGCGGTCCGGGACAGGCTCGGGACGAGCAGTACTTC
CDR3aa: CASGPGQARDEQYF

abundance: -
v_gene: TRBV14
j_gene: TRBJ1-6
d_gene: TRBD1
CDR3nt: TGTGCCAGCAGCACTGGGGACAGGGAGCGATCACCCCTCCACTTT
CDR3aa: CASSTGDRERSPLHF